The 14 T cell receptor beta chains presented below share a single source sample, sequenced in a study of control samples from healthy donors and cancer patients. Measured with immunoSEQ multiplex PCR; TCRdb has only the in-frame clones, and not every one. The repertoire consists of 2,500 to 3,000 clones, with 78% occurring once and the leading ten covering around 28%. Sequencing used formalin-fixed, paraffin-embedded tissue. The receptors were gathered from a male donor with melanoma.

This rearrangement joins TRBV18 to TRBJ2-5; D gene ambiguous. The germline CDR1 and CDR2 sequences are KGHSH and LQKENI. CDR3 length: 13 amino acids. V lost 0 bases and J lost 1, with 3 bases in between. The CDR3 region is CASSPPSQETQYF. The CDR3 nucleotides are TGTGCCAGCTCACCACCTAGCCAAGAGACCCAGTACTTC.

This chain links TRBV9 with TRBJ2-7; the match to TRBD1 covers 7 bases. The germline V gene has CDR1 SGDLS and CDR2 YYNGEE. The CDR3 covers 15 residues. V lost 3 bases to trimming and J lost 1 base; unmatched junction nucleotides: 7. The CDR3 loop reads CASSESSGGSYEQYF. The CDR3 nucleotides read TGTGCCAGCAGCGAGAGCTCAGGGGGTTCCTACGAGCAGTACTTC.

V usage is TRBV30 and J usage is TRBJ1-4; the D gene is possibly TRBD1 (5 bases). Germline lookup yields CDR1 GTSNPN and CDR2 SVGIG (reference sequence). The CDR3 sequence is 13 residues long. Trimming shortened V by 1 base and J by 10 bases, and 13 bases separated the two germline ends. CDR3 sequence: CAWSGGERGKLFF. CDR3 nucleotide sequence: TGTGCCTGGAGTGGAGGGGAAAGGGGAAAACTGTTTTTT.

The gene calls are TRBV11-2 and TRBJ2-3, with D unclear. The CDR3 extends over 12 amino acids. Trimming removed 5 bases at V and 6 bases at J, with 9 bases between. Germline CDR1 reads SGHAT; CDR2 reads FQNNGV. The CDR3 nucleotides read TGTGCCAGCAGCCGGGCCGGGGATACGCAGTATTTT. Its translation: CASSRAGDTQYF.

This chain uses TRBV7-2 with TRBJ2-7; the D call may be TRBD1 or TRBD2 (5 bases each). The ends were cut back, 0 bases at V and 3 bases at J, with 12 bases in the middle. CDR3 length: 15 amino acids. Germline assignment: CDR1 SGHTA and CDR2 FQGNSA. CDR3 sequence (DNA): TGTGCCAGCAGCTTAGCCGGGACGGAAGGCTACGAGCAGTACTTC. Translation gives CASSLAGTEGYEQYF.

V gene TRBV28 combines with J gene TRBJ2-7, with TRBD1 matching over 11 bases. CDR3 length equals 17 residues. The V gene's germline CDR1 is MDHEN and CDR2 SYDVKM. Germline trimming cut 5 bases from V and 4 bases from J; bases unmatched to any gene: 13. CDR3 sequence (DNA): TGTGCCAGCAGTCCAAGATCCCCGGGACAGGGGGGTTACGAGCAGTACTTC. Its protein is CASSPRSPGQGGYEQYF.

The V and J genes are TRBV13 and TRBJ2-3; D is tentatively TRBD1 or TRBD2 (6 bases each). V was trimmed by 1 base and J by 2 bases, leaving 7 bases between them. This CDR3 has 14 residues. Germline V gene sequence: CDR1 PRHDT, CDR2 FYEKMQ (reference sequence). Here the CDR3 reads CASSLAGATDTQYF. CDR3 bases: TGTGCCAGCAGCTTAGCGGGGGCCACAGATACGCAGTATTTT.

The chain has TRBV5-1 and TRBJ1-1; 8 bases are shared with TRBD1. The trim removed 5 bases at V and 0 bases at J, leaving 3 bases unmatched. Germline CDR1 SGHRS, CDR2 YFSETQ. CDR3 length equals 14 residues. The CDR3 DNA is TGCGCCAGCAGACGGACAGGGCTGAACACTGAAGCTTTCTTT. Protein: CASRRTGLNTEAFF.

The V and J genes are TRBV7-9 and TRBJ2-7; tentatively, D is TRBD2 (5 bases). Trimming stripped 5 bases from V and 6 bases from J, with 11 bases between. The germline V gene encodes CDR1 SEHNR and CDR2 FQNEAQ (reference sequence). This CDR3 is 12 amino acids long. CDR3 loop: CASSVTRSEQYF. Written as DNA, the CDR3 is TGTGCCAGCAGCGTTACTAGATCCGAGCAGTACTTC.

Only a few counts were recorded for this clone. This rearrangement joins TRBV10-3 to TRBJ2-7; D remains ambiguous. CDR1 ENHRY and CDR2 SYGVKD come from the germline V gene. V was trimmed by 2 bases and J by 3 bases, leaving 20 bases between them. This CDR3 has 17 amino acids. CDR3 in DNA: TGTGCCATCAGTGAGGGAAGGACCCTCAACCGCCTCTACGAGCAGTACTTC. This sequence encodes CAISEGRTLNRLYEQYF.

The rearrangement links TRBV7-9 to TRBJ1-6, with TRBD1 identical over 8 bases. Germline CDR1 reads SEHNR; CDR2 reads FQNEAQ (reference sequence). The CDR3 spans 14 residues. Unmatched junction bases numbered 7, after V lost 5 bases and J lost 10 bases. For the CDR3, the DNA is TGTGCCAGCAGCAAGACAGGGGACGGGTCACCCCTCCACTTT. Translated: CASSKTGDGSPLHF.

V gene TRBV27 combines with J gene TRBJ2-1, with 10 bases fitting TRBD2. Germline CDR1 is MNHEY and CDR2 is SMNVEV (reference sequence). V lost 8 bases, J lost 10 bases, and 14 bases stayed unmatched. This CDR3 contains 15 residues. The CDR3 nucleotides read TGTGCCAGCTCCTCCCAGGGGCTAGCGGGAGAGGAGCAGTTCTTC. Protein sequence: CASSSQGLAGEEQFF.

The V and J genes are TRBV28 and TRBJ2-7; 11 bases agree with TRBD1. In germline, CDR1 is MDHEN, CDR2 SYDVKM. Trimming cost V 6 bases and J 5 bases; bases outside gene matches: 12. The CDR3 extends over 16 amino acids. CDR3 sequence (DNA): TGTGCCAGCAGGACTAGGACAGGGGGCATATTCCACGAGCAGTACTTC. Its translation: CASRTRTGGIFHEQYF.

The rearrangement uses TRBV6-6 and TRBJ1-4; D is uncertain. V lost 6 bases to trimming and J lost 0 bases, with 14 bases between them. The CDR3 consists of 16 residues. Germline CDR1 and CDR2: MNHNY and SVGAGI (reference sequence). CDR3 amino acids: CASRDSGGSTNEKLFF. DNA for the CDR3: TGTGCCAGCAGGGACTCTGGTGGATCAACTAATGAAAAACTGTTTTTT.